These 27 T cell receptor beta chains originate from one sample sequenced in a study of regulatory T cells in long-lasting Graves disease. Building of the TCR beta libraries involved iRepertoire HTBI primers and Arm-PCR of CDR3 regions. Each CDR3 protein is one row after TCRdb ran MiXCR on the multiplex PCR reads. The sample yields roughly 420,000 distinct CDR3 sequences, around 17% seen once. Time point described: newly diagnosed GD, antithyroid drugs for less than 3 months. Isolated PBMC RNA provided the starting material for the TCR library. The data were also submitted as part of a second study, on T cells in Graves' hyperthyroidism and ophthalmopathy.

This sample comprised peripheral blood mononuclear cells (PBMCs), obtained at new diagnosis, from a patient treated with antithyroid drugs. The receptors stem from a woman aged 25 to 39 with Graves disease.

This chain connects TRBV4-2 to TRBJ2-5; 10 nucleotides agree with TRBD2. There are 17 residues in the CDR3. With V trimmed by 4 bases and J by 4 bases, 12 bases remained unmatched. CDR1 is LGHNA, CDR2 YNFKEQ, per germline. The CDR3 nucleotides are TGTGCCAGCAGCCGGCAACCTAGCGGGAGAAATTCAGAGACCCAGTACTTC. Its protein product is CASSRQPSGRNSETQYF.

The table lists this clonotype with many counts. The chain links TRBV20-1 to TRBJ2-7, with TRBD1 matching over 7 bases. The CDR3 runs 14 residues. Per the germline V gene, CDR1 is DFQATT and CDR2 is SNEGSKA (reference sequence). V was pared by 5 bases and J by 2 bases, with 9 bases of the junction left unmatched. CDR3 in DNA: TGCAGTGCTGCCTCCGGGACAGAGACCTACGAGCAGTACTTC. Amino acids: CSAASGTETYEQYF.

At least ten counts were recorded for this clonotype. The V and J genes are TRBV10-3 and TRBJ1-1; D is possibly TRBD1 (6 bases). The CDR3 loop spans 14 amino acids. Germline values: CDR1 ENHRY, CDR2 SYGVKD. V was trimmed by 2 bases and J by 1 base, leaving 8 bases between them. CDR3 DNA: TGTGCCATCAGTGAGGGGGGACAGAACACTGAAGCTTTCTTT. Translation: CAISEGGQNTEAFF.

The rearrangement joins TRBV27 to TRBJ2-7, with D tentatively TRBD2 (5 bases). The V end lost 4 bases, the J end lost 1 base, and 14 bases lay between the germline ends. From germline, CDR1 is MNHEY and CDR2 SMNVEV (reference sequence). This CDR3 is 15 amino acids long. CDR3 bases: TGTGCCAGCAGTTCAAGAGGAGCGGAATCCTACGAGCAGTACTTC. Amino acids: CASSSRGAESYEQYF.

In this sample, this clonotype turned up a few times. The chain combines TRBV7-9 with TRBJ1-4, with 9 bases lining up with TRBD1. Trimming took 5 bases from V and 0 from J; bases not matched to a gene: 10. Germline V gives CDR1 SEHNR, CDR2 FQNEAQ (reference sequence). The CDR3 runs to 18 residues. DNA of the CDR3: TGTGCCAGCAGCCTACCCGGGACAGGGAGTGCAACTAATGAAAAACTGTTTTTT. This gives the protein CASSLPGTGSATNEKLFF.

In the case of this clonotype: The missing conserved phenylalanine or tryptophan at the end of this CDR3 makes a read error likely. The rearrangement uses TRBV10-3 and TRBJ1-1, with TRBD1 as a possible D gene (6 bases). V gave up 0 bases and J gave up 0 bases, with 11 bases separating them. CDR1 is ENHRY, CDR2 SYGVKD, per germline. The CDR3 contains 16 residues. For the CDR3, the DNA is TGTGCCATCAGTGAGTCGGACAGATCCATGAACACTGAAGCTTTCCTT. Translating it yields CAISESDRSMNTEAFL.

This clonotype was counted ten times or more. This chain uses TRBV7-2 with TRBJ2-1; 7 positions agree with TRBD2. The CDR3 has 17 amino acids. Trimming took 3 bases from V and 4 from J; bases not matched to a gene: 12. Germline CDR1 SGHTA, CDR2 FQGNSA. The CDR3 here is CASSLAPERDWYNEQFF. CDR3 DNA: TGTGCCAGCAGCTTGGCCCCAGAGCGGGATTGGTACAATGAGCAGTTCTTC.

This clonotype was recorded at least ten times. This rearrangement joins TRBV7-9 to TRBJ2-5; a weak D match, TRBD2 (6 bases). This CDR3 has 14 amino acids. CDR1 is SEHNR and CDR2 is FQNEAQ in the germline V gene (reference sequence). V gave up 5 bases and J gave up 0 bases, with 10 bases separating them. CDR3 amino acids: CASSPWGDQETQYF. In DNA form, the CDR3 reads TGTGCCAGCAGCCCCTGGGGGGACCAAGAGACCCAGTACTTC.

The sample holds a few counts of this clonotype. DNA for the CDR3: TGTGCCAGCAGTCCTCGACAGGGGCATCAGCCCCAGCATTTT. Its protein product is CASSPRQGHQPQHF. The V gene is TRBV27, the J gene TRBJ1-5, with 8 bases that match TRBD1. V was pared by 5 bases and J by 5 bases, with 5 bases of the junction left unmatched. Germline V gene lookup returns CDR1 MNHEY and CDR2 SMNVEV (reference sequence). There are 14 residues in the CDR3.

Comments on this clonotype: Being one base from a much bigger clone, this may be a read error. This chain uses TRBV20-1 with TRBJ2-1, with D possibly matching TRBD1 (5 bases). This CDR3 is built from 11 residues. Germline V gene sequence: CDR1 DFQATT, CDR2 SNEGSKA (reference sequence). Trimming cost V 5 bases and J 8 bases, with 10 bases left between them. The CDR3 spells CSAGAGHEQFF. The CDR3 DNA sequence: TGCAGTGCTGGGGCCGGGCATGAGCAGTTCTTC.

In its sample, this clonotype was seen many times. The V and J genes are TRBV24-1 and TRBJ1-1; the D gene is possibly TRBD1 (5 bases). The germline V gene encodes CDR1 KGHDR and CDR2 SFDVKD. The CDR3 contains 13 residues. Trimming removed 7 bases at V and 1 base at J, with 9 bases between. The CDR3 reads CATSREANTEAFF. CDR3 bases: TGTGCCACCAGCAGGGAGGCGAACACTGAAGCTTTCTTT.

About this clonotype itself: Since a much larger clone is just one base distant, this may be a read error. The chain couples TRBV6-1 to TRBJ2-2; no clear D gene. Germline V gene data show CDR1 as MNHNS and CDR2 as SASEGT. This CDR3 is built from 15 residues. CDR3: CANSPLGPNTGELFF. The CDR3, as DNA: TGTGCCAACAGTCCGCTGGGTCCGAACACCGGGGAGCTGTTTTTT.

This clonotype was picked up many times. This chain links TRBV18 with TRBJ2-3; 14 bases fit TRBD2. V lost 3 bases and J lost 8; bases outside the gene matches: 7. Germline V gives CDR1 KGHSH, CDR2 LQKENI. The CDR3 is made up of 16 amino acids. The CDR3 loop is CASSPTSGRAGGTQYF. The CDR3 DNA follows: TGTGCCAGCTCACCGACTAGCGGGAGGGCCGGGGGTACGCAGTATTTT.

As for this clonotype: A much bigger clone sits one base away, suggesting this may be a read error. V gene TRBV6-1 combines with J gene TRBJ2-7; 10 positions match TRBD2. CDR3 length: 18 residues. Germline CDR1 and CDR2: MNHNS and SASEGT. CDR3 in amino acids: CASSFTGTSATSSYKQYF. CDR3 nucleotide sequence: TGTGCCAGCAGCTTTACCGGGACTAGCGCAACGAGCTCCTACAAGCAGTACTTC.

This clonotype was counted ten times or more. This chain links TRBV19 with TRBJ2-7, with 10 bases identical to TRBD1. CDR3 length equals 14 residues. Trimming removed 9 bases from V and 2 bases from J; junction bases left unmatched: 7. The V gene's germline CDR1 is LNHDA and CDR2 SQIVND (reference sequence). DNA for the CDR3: TGTGCCAGCAGCCGGACAGGGGGAACCTACGAGCAGTACTTC. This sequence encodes CASSRTGGTYEQYF.

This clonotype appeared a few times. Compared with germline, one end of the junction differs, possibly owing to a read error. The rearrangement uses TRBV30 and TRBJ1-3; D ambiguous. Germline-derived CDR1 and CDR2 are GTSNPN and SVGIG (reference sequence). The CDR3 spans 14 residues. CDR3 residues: CASSWGGGGDTIYF. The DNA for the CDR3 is TGTGCCTCCAGCTGGGGAGGAGGTGGAGACACCATATATTTT.

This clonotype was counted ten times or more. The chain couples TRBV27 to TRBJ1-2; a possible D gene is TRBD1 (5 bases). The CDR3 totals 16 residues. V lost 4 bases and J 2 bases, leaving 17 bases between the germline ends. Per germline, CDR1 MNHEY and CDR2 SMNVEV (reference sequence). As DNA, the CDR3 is TGTGCCAGCAGTTCCTTCCTAGGGGATGGGAACTATGGCTACACCTTC. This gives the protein CASSSFLGDGNYGYTF.

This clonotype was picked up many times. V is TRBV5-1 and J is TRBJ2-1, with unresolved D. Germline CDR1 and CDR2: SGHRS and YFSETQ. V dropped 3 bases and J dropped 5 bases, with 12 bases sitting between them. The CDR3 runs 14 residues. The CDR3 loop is CASSSYSSDNEQFF. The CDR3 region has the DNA TGCGCCAGCAGCTCATACAGTTCGGACAATGAGCAGTTCTTC.

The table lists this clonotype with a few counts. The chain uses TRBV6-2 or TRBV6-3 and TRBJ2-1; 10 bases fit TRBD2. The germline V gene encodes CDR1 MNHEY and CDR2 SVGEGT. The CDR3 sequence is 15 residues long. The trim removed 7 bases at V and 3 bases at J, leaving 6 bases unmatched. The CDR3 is CASTKTSGNYNEQFF. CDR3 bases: TGTGCCAGCACAAAAACTAGCGGGAACTACAATGAGCAGTTCTTC.

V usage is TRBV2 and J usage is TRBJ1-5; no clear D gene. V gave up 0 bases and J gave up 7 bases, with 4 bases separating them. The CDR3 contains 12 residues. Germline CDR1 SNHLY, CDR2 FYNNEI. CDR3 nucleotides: TGTGCCAGCAGTGAAGCGTGGCAGCCCCAGCATTTT. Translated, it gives CASSEAWQPQHF.

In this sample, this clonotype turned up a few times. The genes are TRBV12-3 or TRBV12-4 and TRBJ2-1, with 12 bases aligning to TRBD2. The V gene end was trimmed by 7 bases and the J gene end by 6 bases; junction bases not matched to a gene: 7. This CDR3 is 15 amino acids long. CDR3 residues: CASNLRLAGVNEQFF. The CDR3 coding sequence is TGTGCCAGCAACCTAAGACTAGCGGGGGTCAATGAGCAGTTCTTC.

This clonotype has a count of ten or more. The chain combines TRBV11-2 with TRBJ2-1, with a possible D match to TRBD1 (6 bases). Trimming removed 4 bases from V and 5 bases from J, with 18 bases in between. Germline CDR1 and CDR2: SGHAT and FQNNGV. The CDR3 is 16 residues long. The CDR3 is CASSSYRRDRNNEQFF. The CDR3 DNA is TGTGCCAGCAGCTCATACCGACGCGACAGGAACAATGAGCAGTTCTTC.

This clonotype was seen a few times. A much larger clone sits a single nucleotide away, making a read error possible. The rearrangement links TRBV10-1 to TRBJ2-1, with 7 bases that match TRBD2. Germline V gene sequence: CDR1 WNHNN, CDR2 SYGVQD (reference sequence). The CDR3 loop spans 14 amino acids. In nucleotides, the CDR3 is TGCGCCAGCAATGAGACTAGCTCGTACAATGAGCAGTTCTTC. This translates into CASNETSSYNEQFF.

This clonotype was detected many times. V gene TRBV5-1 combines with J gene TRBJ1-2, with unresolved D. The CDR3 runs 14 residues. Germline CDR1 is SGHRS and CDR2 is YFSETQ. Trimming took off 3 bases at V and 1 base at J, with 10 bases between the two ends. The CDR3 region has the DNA TGCGCCAGCAGCTCCCGGGATTTTAACTATGGCTACACCTTC. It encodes CASSSRDFNYGYTF.

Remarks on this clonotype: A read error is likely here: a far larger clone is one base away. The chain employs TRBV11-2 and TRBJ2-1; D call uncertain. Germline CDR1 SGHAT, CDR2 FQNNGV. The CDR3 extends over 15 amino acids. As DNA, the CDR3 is TGTGCCGGCCTCTTAGCACAGACCCCCTACAATGACCAGTTCTTC. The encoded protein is CAGLLAQTPYNDQFF.

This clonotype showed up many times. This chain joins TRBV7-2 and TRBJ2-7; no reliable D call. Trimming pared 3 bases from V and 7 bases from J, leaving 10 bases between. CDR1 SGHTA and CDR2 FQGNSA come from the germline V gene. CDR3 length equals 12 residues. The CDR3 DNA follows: TGTGCCAGCAGCTTCCGAAATCAAGAGCAGTACTTC. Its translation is CASSFRNQEQYF. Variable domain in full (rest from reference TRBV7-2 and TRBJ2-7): GAGVSQSPSNKVTEKGKDVELRCDPISGHTALYWYRQSLGQGLEFLIYFQGNSAPDKSGLPSDRFSAERTGGSVSTLTIQRTQQEDSAVYLCASSFRNQEQYFGPGTRLTVT.

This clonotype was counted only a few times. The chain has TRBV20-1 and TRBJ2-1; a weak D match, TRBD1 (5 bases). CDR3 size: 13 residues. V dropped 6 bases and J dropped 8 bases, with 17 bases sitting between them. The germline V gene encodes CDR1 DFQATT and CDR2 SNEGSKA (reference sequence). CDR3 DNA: TGCAGTGCCCCCACGGAAACAGGTTATGAGCAGTTCTTC. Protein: CSAPTETGYEQFF.